The 25 T cell receptor beta chains below were found in one sample sequenced in a study of T cell repertoires in cytomegalovirus infection. TCRdb analysed the reads with MiXCR anew, one entry per CDR3 protein. The sample records about 740,000 distinct CDR3 sequences, 35% being singletons. Sequencing input: PBMCs. These receptors all stem from a human donor in good health (CMV status not recorded). Some clones in this sample may be carry-over from other donors' samples.

This clonotype was counted between two and nine times. This chain connects TRBV7-3 to TRBJ2-5, with D possibly TRBD2 on 8 matching bases. CDR1 and CDR2 (germline): SGHTA, FQGTGA. Deletions cut 4 bases from V and 5 bases from J, with 23 bases between. The CDR3 contains 17 residues. In DNA form, the CDR3 reads TGTGCCAGCAGCTCGGGACAGCGGGGACTAGGGGGGGAGACCCAGTACTTC. Protein product: CASSSGQRGLGGETQYF.

The chain has TRBV7-9 and TRBJ1-5; D may be TRBD1 (5 bases). The CDR3 contains 14 residues. With 5 bases removed from V and 7 bases from J, the gap between germline ends came to 15 bases. Germline loops: CDR1 SEHNR, CDR2 FQNEAQ (reference sequence). The CDR3 reads CASSLTGTGQPQHF. CDR3 sequence (DNA): TGTGCCAGCAGCCTAACTGGGACGGGCCAGCCCCAGCATTTT.

This sequence joins TRBV2 and TRBJ2-7; TRBD1 matches 9 bases. Trimming removed 11 bases from V and 9 bases from J; junction bases left unmatched: 14. The CDR3 extends over 13 amino acids. Germline loops: CDR1 SNHLY, CDR2 FYNNEI. DNA of the CDR3: TGTGCCCGCACGGGACAGGGTGATGACGCGCAGTACTTC. This encodes CARTGQGDDAQYF.

This clonotype came up once. This chain joins TRBV12-3 or TRBV12-4 and TRBJ1-4; D unclear. The CDR3 extends over 13 amino acids. Trimming shortened V by 2 bases and J by 8 bases, and 9 bases separated the two germline ends. In DNA form, the CDR3 reads TGTGCCAGCAGTTTATACGCGGGCGAAAAACTGTTTTTT. It yields the protein CASSLYAGEKLFF.

With regard to this clonotype: The junction departs from the called germline gene at one end, perhaps through a read error. The V and J genes are TRBV7-9 and TRBJ2-1; tentatively, D is TRBD1 (6 bases). Germline assignment: CDR1 SEHNR and CDR2 FQNEAQ (reference sequence). This CDR3 is 13 amino acids long. The CDR3 bases are TGTGCCAAAGCCAGGACAGACGAAAATGAGCAGTTATTC. Translated, it gives CAKARTDENEQLF.

V is TRBV29-1 and J is TRBJ2-7; weak D call: TRBD1 (7 bases). The CDR3 extends over 12 amino acids. Germline CDR1 reads SQVTM; CDR2 reads ANQGSEA. V was cut by 3 bases and J by 7 bases, with 13 bases left in between. The CDR3 DNA follows: TGCAGCGTTGACAGGGGGGCCGAAGAGCAGTACTTC. Protein: CSVDRGAEEQYF.

The genes are TRBV29-1 and TRBJ2-2, with D tentatively TRBD2 (6 bases). This CDR3 is 16 amino acids long. V was pared by 7 bases and J by 3 bases, with 21 bases between. Germline assignment: CDR1 SQVTM and CDR2 ANQGSEA. The CDR3 is CSAEVVTGAYTGELFF. The CDR3 coding sequence is TGCAGCGCCGAGGTAGTGACGGGAGCGTACACCGGGGAGCTGTTTTTT.

This chain joins TRBV7-6 and TRBJ2-2; D gene uncertain. This CDR3 has 16 amino acids. Germline CDR1 and CDR2: SGHVS and FNYEAQ. Between the trimmed V and J ends, which lost 0 bases and 1 base, there was a span of 9 bases. The CDR3 loop reads CASSLAGHKNTGELFF. The CDR3 nucleotides read TGTGCCAGCAGCTTAGCTGGTCACAAGAACACCGGGGAGCTGTTTTTT.

This clonotype was found a few times. The chain carries TRBV7-9 and TRBJ2-7; tentative D call: TRBD2 (5 bases). The germline V and J ends were trimmed by 5 bases and 7 bases, with 21 bases remaining between them. CDR3 length equals 15 residues. Per germline, CDR1 SEHNR and CDR2 FQNEAQ (reference sequence). Here the CDR3 reads CASSPSSSPPWEQYF. DNA of the CDR3: TGTGCCAGCAGCCCCTCTAGCAGCCCCCCCTGGGAGCAGTACTTC.

CDR3 loop: CASRGWSGVGDTEAFF. The DNA of the CDR3 is TGTGCCAGCAGAGGGTGGTCCGGGGTTGGGGACACTGAAGCTTTCTTT. The chain couples TRBV28 to TRBJ1-1; D uncertain. The V gene lost 6 bases and the J gene lost 3 bases, with 20 bases spanning the gap. From germline, CDR1 is MDHEN and CDR2 SYDVKM. CDR3 length: 16 amino acids.

This clonotype was counted a few times. V usage is TRBV28 and J usage is TRBJ2-1; the match to TRBD2 covers 9 bases. CDR1 and CDR2 from the germline V gene are MDHEN and SYDVKM. The V gene end was trimmed by 4 bases and the J gene end by 6 bases; junction bases not matched to a gene: 13. The CDR3 is made up of 17 amino acids. The CDR3 DNA reads TGTGCCAGCAGTTCCCCCCCCCGGCGGGGGGGAACCAATGAGCAGTTCTTC. Protein: CASSSPPRRGGTNEQFF.

This sequence joins TRBV6-1 and TRBJ1-3, with D hard to call. Germline assignment: CDR1 MNHNS and CDR2 SASEGT. V lost 6 bases and J 0 bases, leaving 9 bases between the germline ends. The CDR3 runs 14 residues. The CDR3 DNA sequence: TGTGCCAGCAGCTCCGTGAACTCTGGAAACACCATATATTTT. Its protein product is CASSSVNSGNTIYF.

The chain employs TRBV19 and TRBJ1-1, with D perhaps TRBD1 (6 bases). This CDR3 is 18 amino acids long. Germline-derived CDR1 and CDR2 are LNHDA and SQIVND (reference sequence). V lost 5 bases, J lost 7 bases, and 29 bases lay in between. CDR3 sequence: CASSADRQGYLGSLEAFF. The CDR3 DNA follows: TGTGCCAGTAGTGCTGACAGGCAGGGATACCTCGGGTCCCTTGAAGCTTTCTTT.

The chain has TRBV28 and TRBJ2-5; D may be TRBD1 (8 bases). CDR1 is MDHEN and CDR2 is SYDVKM in the germline V gene. The CDR3 is 13 amino acids. V was trimmed by 5 bases and J by 5 bases, leaving 12 bases between them. The CDR3 coding sequence is TGTGCCAGCAGTGTACAGGGGGGGGAGACCCAGTACTTC. Residues: CASSVQGGETQYF.

The chain carries TRBV20-1 and TRBJ1-5; a weak D match, TRBD1 (5 bases). Germline CDR1 and CDR2: DFQATT and SNEGSKA (reference sequence). Trimming shortened V by 6 bases and J by 5 bases, and 14 bases separated the two germline ends. CDR3 length: 13 residues. The CDR3 sequence: CSAGRTDYQPQHF. As DNA, the CDR3 is TGCAGTGCGGGGCGGACCGATTATCAGCCCCAGCATTTT.

This clonotype was counted only a few times. V gene TRBV6-1 combines with J gene TRBJ2-5, with D perhaps matching TRBD2 (5 bases). The CDR3 spans 14 residues. V was shortened by 4 bases and J by 4 bases, with 13 bases between the two germline ends. CDR1 is MNHNS, CDR2 SASEGT, per germline. The chain's CDR3 is CASSGEMRRETQYF. In nucleotides, the CDR3 is TGTGCCAGCAGTGGGGAGATGCGGCGAGAGACCCAGTACTTC.

In its sample, this clonotype was seen a few times. The V and J genes are TRBV7-2 and TRBJ2-7, with 9 bases fitting TRBD2. CDR3 length: 15 amino acids. Germline V gives CDR1 SGHTA, CDR2 FQGNSA. The J segment lost 2 bases and the V segment lost 5 bases, leaving 7 bases of the junction unmatched. As DNA, the CDR3 is TGTGCCAGCAGCCACAACGCGGGGGGGCCCTACGAGCAGTACTTC. Its translation is CASSHNAGGPYEQYF.

This clonotype was seen at least ten times. The chain is built from TRBV12-3 or TRBV12-4 and TRBJ2-7, with D perhaps matching TRBD2 (6 bases). The CDR3 is 15 amino acids. V was trimmed by 6 bases and J by 0 bases, leaving 15 bases between them. CDR3 nucleotide sequence: TGTGCCAGCAGCTTACTAGCAGGAAGCTCCTACGAGCAGTACTTC. It codes for CASSLLAGSSYEQYF.

This clonotype was picked up a small number of times. CDR3 sequence reads: CASSMRDRRDPGELFF. CDR3 in DNA: TGTGCCAGTAGTATGAGGGACAGGCGAGACCCGGGGGAGCTGTTTTTT. The chain couples TRBV19 to TRBJ2-2, with 8 positions matching TRBD1. This CDR3 is 16 amino acids long. V was pared by 3 bases and J by 8 bases, with 11 bases of the junction left unmatched. Germline lookup yields CDR1 LNHDA and CDR2 SQIVND (reference sequence).

On this clonotype: Possible read error: a much larger clone is one base away. The chain couples TRBV3-1 to TRBJ1-2; 7 bases are a match to TRBD1. Per the germline V gene, CDR1 is LGHDT and CDR2 is YNNKEL (reference sequence). The CDR3 sequence is 12 residues long. Trimming took 8 bases from V and 4 from J; bases not matched to a gene: 4. The CDR3 reads CASGGQVYGYTF. CDR3 DNA: TGTGCCAGCGGCGGACAGGTCTATGGCTACACCTTC. The variable domain in full, with the rest retrieved from reference TRBV3-1 and TRBJ1-2, is DTAVSQTPKYLVTQMGNDKSIKCEQNLGHDTMYWYKQDSKKFLKIMFSYNNKELIINETVPNRFSPKSPDKAHLNLHINSLELGDSAVYFCASGGQVYGYTFGSGTRLTVV.

A few counts support this clonotype. The DNA is left out, because the CDR3 cannot be placed on it with certainty; the CDR3 is given as TCRdb lists it. This chain uses TRBV6-6 with TRBJ2-3. CDR1 and CDR2 (germline): MNHNY, SVGAGI (reference sequence). With termini counted, the CDR3 has 14 amino acids. CDR3 sequence reads: CASSSSPNFATQYF.

This clonotype was observed a few times. This rearrangement joins TRBV10-3 to TRBJ2-1, with 12 bases matching TRBD1. CDR1 and CDR2 (germline): ENHRY, SYGVKD. This CDR3 is 17 amino acids long. The junction had 9 bases not matched to a gene; V was cut back by 2 bases and J by 7 bases. The CDR3 DNA reads as TGTGCCATCAGTGAGCCCCCGGGACAGGGGGCGAGGAATGAGCAGTTCTTC. Translated, it gives CAISEPPGQGARNEQFF.

The chain links TRBV2 to TRBJ2-1; no reliable D call. This CDR3 is built from 11 residues. Trimming cost V 10 bases and J 5 bases, with 9 bases left between them. CDR1 is SNHLY and CDR2 is FYNNEI in the germline V gene. CDR3 coding DNA: TGTGCCACATGGTTAAACAATGAGCAGTTCTTC. Amino acids: CATWLNNEQFF.

The gene calls are TRBV4-1 and TRBJ1-1; D is perhaps TRBD1 (5 bases). This CDR3 has 13 amino acids. Trimming pared 10 bases from V and 0 bases from J, leaving 12 bases between. Germline loops: CDR1 MGHRA, CDR2 YSYEKL. CDR3 in DNA: TGCGCCATAGGGGAGTCCTTGAACACTGAAGCTTTCTTT. Amino acids: CAIGESLNTEAFF.

This chain links TRBV3-1 with TRBJ2-1; D not certain. CDR3 length equals 15 residues. Germline loops: CDR1 LGHDT, CDR2 YNNKEL (reference sequence). V was shortened by 0 bases and J by 0 bases, with 6 bases between the two germline ends. The CDR3 spells CASSQDDTSYNEQFF. In DNA, the CDR3 is TGTGCCAGCAGCCAAGATGATACCTCCTACAATGAGCAGTTCTTC.